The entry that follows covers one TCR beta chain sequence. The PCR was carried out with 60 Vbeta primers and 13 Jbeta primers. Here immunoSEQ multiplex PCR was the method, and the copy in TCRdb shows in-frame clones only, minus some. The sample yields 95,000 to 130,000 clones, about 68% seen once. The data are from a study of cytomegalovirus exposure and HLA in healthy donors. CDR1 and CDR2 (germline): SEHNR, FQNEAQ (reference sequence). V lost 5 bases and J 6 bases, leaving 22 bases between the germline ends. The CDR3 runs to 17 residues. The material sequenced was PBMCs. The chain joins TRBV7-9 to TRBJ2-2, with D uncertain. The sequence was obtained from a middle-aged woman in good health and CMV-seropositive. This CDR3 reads CASSHPIRFSASGELFF. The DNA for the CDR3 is TGTGCCAGCAGCCATCCCATCAGGTTTAGTGCATCCGGGGAGCTGTTTTTT.